This T cell receptor beta chain was identified in a study of shared clonotypes between healthy human individuals. Whole-study findings and limits: Shared clonotypes: 4.5% to 5% naive CD4, roughly 3.5% naive CD8, around 2.4% memory CD4, 0.35% to 0.5% memory CD8. Sampling was confined to blood; repertoires within tissues likely differ. Rarefaction revealed incomplete sorted-subset sequencing despite large depth.

Concerning this clone itself: Its antigen is undetermined.

In the source study's methods: ImmunoSEQ only sent back junction sequences with no quality scores, so filtering was done differently. Assay used: immunoSEQ multiplex PCR; TCRdb lists only in-frame clones, some missing. V and J calls plus clone size are reproduced from that table; the DNA served to infer D and trimming. The sample contains some 900,000 clones, roughly 72% of which appear only once. The specimen was memory CD4+ T cells sorted from blood. Subset reported: CD45RA-negative fraction. This receptor was taken from a man younger than 35 in good health.

CDR3 nucleotides: TGTGCCAGCAGCCAAGGGGTTGGGCAGGGGGCTATTGGCTACACCTTC. Amino acids: CASSQGVGQGAIGYTF. This chain links TRBV4-2 with TRBJ1-2; 8 bases agree with TRBD1. The CDR3 is made up of 16 amino acids. Germline CDR1 and CDR2: LGHNA and YNFKEQ. The V and J ends lost 1 base and 7 bases, in that order; junction bases with no gene match: 11.